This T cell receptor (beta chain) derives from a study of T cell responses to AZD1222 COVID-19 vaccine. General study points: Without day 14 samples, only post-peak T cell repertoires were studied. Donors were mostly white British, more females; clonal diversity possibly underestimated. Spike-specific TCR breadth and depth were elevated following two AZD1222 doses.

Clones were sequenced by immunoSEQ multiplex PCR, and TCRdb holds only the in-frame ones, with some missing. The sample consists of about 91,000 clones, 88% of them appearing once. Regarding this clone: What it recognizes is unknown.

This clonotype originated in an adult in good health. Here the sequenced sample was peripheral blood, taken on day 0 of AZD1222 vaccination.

CDR3 sequence reads: CASSPRTGENEPQHF. The CDR3 DNA reads as TGTGCCAGCAGCCCCCGGACAGGGGAGAATGAGCCCCAGCATTTT. The chain is built from TRBV11-2 and TRBJ1-5; TRBD1 matches 9 bases. The V segment lost 5 bases and the J segment 8 bases; nucleotides outside the gene matches: 10. Germline loops: CDR1 SGHAT, CDR2 FQNNGV. The CDR3 length is 15 residues.